The rows below give T cell receptor beta chains drawn from one sample of a study of T cell changes during pregnancy in multiple sclerosis. The table came from immunoSEQ multiplex PCR; TCRdb's copy has only in-frame clones and leaves some out. Of roughly 30,000 clones in the sample, 89% were seen once. The sequenced sample was CD4+ T cells from peripheral blood mononuclear cells, obtained in the first trimester of pregnancy. The receptors come from a female donor in good health, enrolled as a control in a pregnancy study. CDR3s include the opening cysteine and the closing phenylalanine or tryptophan. The D gene is left open where the match is weak. Rows give clone size only sometimes, using once, few, many, or a class for an expanded clone.

>TRBJ1-2|TRBV28|NA|NA
TGTGCCAGCAGCCCGAAGAAAAGCGGCTTAGACCTTAACTATGGCTACACCTTC
CASSPKKSGLDLNYGYTF
>TRBJ2-7|TRBV7-8|TRBD2|NA
TGTGCCAGCAGCTTAGTCGGGGGGGCCTACGAGCAGTACTTC
CASSLVGGAYEQYF
>TRBJ2-2|TRBV7-3|NA|NA
TGTGCCAGCAGCCGTGGGACTTCTAACACCGGGGAGCTGTTTTTT
CASSRGTSNTGELFF
>TRBJ1-2|TRBV7-9|TRBD1|NA
TGTGCCAGCAGCCTGGACAGGGGGTGGGATGGCTACACCTTC
CASSLDRGWDGYTF
>TRBJ2-3|TRBV4-2|TRBD1|NA
TGTGCCAGCAGCCAAGTGGTGGACAGGGTCACAGATACGCAGTATTTT
CASSQVVDRVTDTQYF
>TRBJ2-1|TRBV5-4|NA|NA
TGTGCCAGCAGCCGGGGATCTACCGTCAATGAGCAGTTCTTC
CASSRGSTVNEQFF
>TRBJ2-5|TRBV6-1|NA|NA
TGTGCCAGCAGTGAACGACCCAGACTCCCGGAGACCCAGTACTTC
CASSERPRLPETQYF
>TRBJ2-1|TRBV7-7|NA|once
TGTGCTAGCAGCCGACTAGTAAAATCCAATGAGCAGTTCTTC
CASSRLVKSNEQFF
>TRBJ1-1|TRBV4-3|NA|NA
TGCGCCAGCAGCCAAGAGGCTGGGTCGACAGTCATGAACACTGAAGCTTTCTTT
CASSQEAGSTVMNTEAFF
>TRBJ2-5|TRBV21-1|NA|NA
TGTGCCAGCAGCAAATATCAGGGGCCGGGCAGGGAAGAGACCCAGTACTTC
CASSKYQGPGREETQYF
>TRBJ2-7|TRBV27|TRBD1|NA
TGTGCCAGCAGTTCCCGGACAGGGGCCTACGAGCAGTACTTC
CASSSRTGAYEQYF
>TRBJ2-2|TRBV7-3|NA|NA
TGTGCCAGCAGCTTAATCAGCGGATTTAACACCGGGGAGCTGTTTTTT
CASSLISGFNTGELFF
>TRBJ2-7|TRBV5-1|NA|once
TGCGCCAGCAGCTTGGACGGTGGCCAGGGGTCCTACGAGCAGTACTTC
CASSLDGGQGSYEQYF
>TRBJ2-7|TRBV14|NA|NA
TGTGCCAGCAGCCAACAGGGGTGGGGAACCTACGAGCAGTACTTC
CASSQQGWGTYEQYF
>TRBJ2-3|TRBV14|TRBD2|NA
TGTGCCAGCAGCCCGGGGACTAGCGGGGGGATCACAGATACGCAGTATTTT
CASSPGTSGGITDTQYF
>TRBJ2-1|TRBV5-6|NA|NA
TGTGCCAGCAGCTTGGACGCCCTCTGGAGCTCCTACAATGAGCAGTTCTTC
CASSLDALWSSYNEQFF
>TRBJ2-2|TRBV19|TRBD1|NA
TGTGCCAGTAGTACCGGGACAGGGCGGATTATCACCGGGGAGCTGTTTTTT
CASSTGTGRIITGELFF
>TRBJ2-3|TRBV9|NA|NA
TGTGCCAGCAGCTCGCCAAGCCCGTCCGATACGCAGTATTTT
CASSSPSPSDTQYF
>TRBJ1-2|TRBV19|NA|NA
TGTGCCAGTAGTCGGGAGGGTGCTAGTCTTCCGGGCTATGGCTACACCTTC
CASSREGASLPGYGYTF
>TRBJ2-1|TRBV19|NA|NA
TGTGCCAGCGCAGTGGGGGGAGAAGGATACAATGAGCAGTTCTTC
CASAVGGEGYNEQFF
>TRBJ2-2|TRBV19|NA|NA
TGTGCCAGTAGTATAGATGAGGGCGCGAACACCGGGGAGCTGTTTTTT
CASSIDEGANTGELFF
>TRBJ1-2|TRBV13|NA|once
TGTGCCACGTCACGAGAGGAGGGAGTTTATGGCTACACCTTC
CATSREEGVYGYTF
>TRBJ2-5|TRBV7-2|TRBD2|few
TGTGCCAGCAGCAATGTACTAGCGGGAGGAGGGGAGACCCAGTACTTC
CASSNVLAGGGETQYF
>TRBJ2-2|TRBV21-1|NA|NA
TGTGCCAGCACGGGACTGTACACCGGGGAGCTGTTTTTT
CASTGLYTGELFF
>TRBJ1-2|TRBV10-1|TRBD1|NA
TGCGCCAGCAGTCCGGACAGGGGGCAAGGCTACACCTTC
CASSPDRGQGYTF
>TRBJ1-2|TRBV28|TRBD1|NA
TGTGCCAGCAGTTTTCGGGACAGACACTATGGCTACACCTTC
CASSFRDRHYGYTF
>TRBJ1-2|TRBV2|NA|NA
TGTGCCAGCAGTGGGACAAACTATGGCTACACCTTC
CASSGTNYGYTF
>TRBJ1-2|TRBV11-2|NA|NA
TGTGCCAGCAGCATAGAGGCCCCCAGGGTCGGAAATGGCTACACCTTC
CASSIEAPRVGNGYTF
>TRBJ1-5|TRBV19|NA|NA
TGTGCCACCAGACAGGCTATGGGGCCCCAGCATTTT
CATRQAMGPQHF
>TRBJ2-7|TRBV5-1|TRBD1|NA
TGCGCCAGCAGCCCCGGGACAGGGGGATACGAGCAGTACTTC
CASSPGTGGYEQYF
>TRBJ1-3|TRBV7-2|NA|NA
TGTGCCAGCAGCTCTTTCCCAGTGAACACCATATATTTT
CASSSFPVNTIYF
>TRBJ2-1|TRBV6-4|TRBD1|NA
TGTGCCAGCAGTGACGGGGACAGCAATGAGCAGTTCTTC
CASSDGDSNEQFF
>TRBJ1-1|TRBV10-3|TRBD1|once
TGTGCCATCAGTGAGTCGTCGACAGGGGTAACTGAAGCTTTCTTT
CAISESSTGVTEAFF
>TRBJ1-2|TRBV6-5|TRBD1|NA
TGTGCCAGCAGTTACGCGTCGCAGGGGGCGGGCTACGGCTACACCTTC
CASSYASQGAGYGYTF
>TRBJ2-5|TRBV7-9|NA|NA
TGTGCCAGCAGCTCTGAGACCCAGTACTTC
CASSSETQYF
>TRBJ2-1|TRBV6-5|NA|NA
TGTGCCAGCGGACGTGGGGCGAAGCAGTTCTTC
CASGRGAKQFF
>TRBJ1-1|TRBV6-5|NA|NA
TGTGCCAGCAGTTACCGCACTCGGGACACTGAAGCTTTCTTT
CASSYRTRDTEAFF
>TRBJ2-1|TRBV6-6|NA|once
TGTGCCAGCTCTGATTCGCGGAATGAGCAGTTCTTC
CASSDSRNEQFF
>TRBJ2-3|TRBV7-2|TRBD2|NA
TGTGCCAGCAGCTACGGGACTAGCGGGAGGAGAAAAGGGGATACGCAGTATTTT
CASSYGTSGRRKGDTQYF
>TRBJ1-2|TRBV2|NA|NA
TGTGCCAGCAGTGGCCTTGGCCGCGGAGGTGGCTACACCTTC
CASSGLGRGGGYTF
>TRBJ1-5|TRBV27|NA|NA
TGTGCCAGCAGTTTTGGACACCCCGGTCAGCCCCAGCATTTT
CASSFGHPGQPQHF